The 28 T cell receptor beta chains below come from one sample, sequenced in a study of blood T cell repertoires in COVID-19 (dated by TCRdb to about 2020). Library preparation used the immunoSEQ multiplex PCR assay. Entries here come from immuneACCESS through TCRdb and include only in-frame sequences with V and J called. Some clones fail to appear in such tables; in the studies checked, an unresolved V gene covers under half of the shortfall, and the cause of the remainder is unknown. The sample table records about 66,000 clones; approximately 79% of these occur just once. Clones ranked in the top ten supply approximately 6.6% of the sample. Sequencing was performed on peripheral blood. The receptors shown here come from a man aged 60 to 75 with acute or convalescent COVID-19.

The chain links TRBV2 to TRBJ1-6; D is perhaps TRBD1 (6 bases). V was cut by 6 bases and J by 6 bases, with 15 bases left in between. CDR1 and CDR2 (germline): SNHLY, FYNNEI. The CDR3 loop spans 15 amino acids. The CDR3 protein is CASSPRTVANSPLHF. CDR3 nucleotide sequence: TGTGCCAGCAGCCCCCGGACAGTAGCTAATTCACCCCTCCACTTT.

In this sample, this clone turned up once. This sequence joins TRBV7-2 and TRBJ1-2; D call uncertain. With 1 base removed from V and 4 bases from J, the gap between germline ends came to 7 bases. This CDR3 contains 13 residues. Germline lookup yields CDR1 SGHTA and CDR2 FQGNSA. The CDR3 loop reads CASSLGPGYGYTF. As DNA, the CDR3 is TGTGCCAGCAGCTTAGGTCCAGGCTATGGCTACACCTTC.

V and J are TRBV19 and TRBJ2-3; 8 nucleotides line up with TRBD1. The CDR3 has 15 residues. Germline V gives CDR1 LNHDA, CDR2 SQIVND (reference sequence). The V segment lost 6 bases and the J segment 5 bases; nucleotides outside the gene matches: 10. CDR3 nucleotides: TGTGCCAGTAGGATCCAGGGGGCGAGTCGAGATACGCAGTATTTT. It codes for CASRIQGASRDTQYF.

The CDR3 reads CASSLPRRLAGVYEQFF. The CDR3 DNA reads TGTGCCAGCAGTTTACCCCGGAGACTAGCGGGGGTCTATGAGCAGTTCTTC. This chain joins TRBV27 and TRBJ2-1; TRBD2 matches at 12 bases. The germline V gene has CDR1 MNHEY and CDR2 SMNVEV (reference sequence). V gave up 2 bases and J gave up 8 bases; unmatched junction bases: 10. The CDR3 spans 17 residues.

V gene TRBV7-8 combines with J gene TRBJ2-7; 10 bases match TRBD1. This CDR3 is 14 amino acids long. V dropped 5 bases and J dropped 4; count of bases not matched to a gene: 5. CDR1 is SGHVS, CDR2 FQNEAQ, per germline. CDR3 in amino acids: CASSLRDRGYEQYF. The CDR3 coding sequence is TGTGCCAGCAGCCTAAGGGACAGGGGATACGAGCAGTACTTC. The full variable domain, with the rest looked up from reference TRBV7-8 and TRBJ2-7, is GAGVSQSPRYKVAKRGQDVALRCDPISGHVSLFWYQQALGQGPEFLTYFQNEAQLDKSGLPSDRFFAERPEGSVSTLKIQRTQQEDSAVYLCASSLRDRGYEQYFGPGTRLTVT.

The chain couples TRBV2 to TRBJ1-4, with TRBD1 matching over 8 bases. V shed 6 bases, J shed 6 bases, and the junction held 9 bases outside the gene matches. The CDR3 has 15 amino acids. Germline values: CDR1 SNHLY, CDR2 FYNNEI. The CDR3 DNA reads TGTGCCAGCAGCGGGCGACAGGGGAGGCATGAAAAACTGTTTTTT. This gives the protein CASSGRQGRHEKLFF.

This rearrangement joins TRBV7-8 to TRBJ1-2, with D maybe TRBD1 (6 bases). The V gene's germline CDR1 is SGHVS and CDR2 FQNEAQ. The CDR3 loop spans 14 amino acids. The germline V and J ends were trimmed by 6 bases and 0 bases, with 11 bases remaining between them. DNA for the CDR3: TGTGCCAGCAGGGGGGCCGGAGCTAACTATGGCTACACCTTC. It encodes CASRGAGANYGYTF.

There are a few counts of this clone. The V call is TRBV30, the J call TRBJ2-5; tentatively, D is TRBD2 (5 bases). Germline assignment: CDR1 GTSNPN and CDR2 SVGIG (reference sequence). Trimming took off 4 bases at V and 5 bases at J, with 14 bases between the two ends. CDR3 length: 13 residues. The CDR3 loop is CAWTPGRGETQYF. CDR3 nucleotide sequence: TGTGCCTGGACCCCTGGCCGCGGGGAGACCCAGTACTTC.

The chain has TRBV19 and TRBJ1-5; 7 bases are shared with TRBD1. The CDR3 spans 14 residues. V lost 9 bases and J lost 5; bases outside the gene matches: 10. CDR1 and CDR2 (germline): LNHDA, SQIVND (reference sequence). CDR3 in DNA: TGTGCCAGCCCGACCGGGACAGACTATCAGCCCCAGCATTTT. Translated: CASPTGTDYQPQHF. The full variable domain, with the rest looked up from reference TRBV19 and TRBJ1-5, is DGGITQSPKYLFRKEGQNVTLSCEQNLNHDAMYWYRQDPGQGLRLIYYSQIVNDFQKGDIAEGYSVSREKKESFPLTVTSAQKNPTAFYLCASPTGTDYQPQHFGDGTRLSIL.

J is TRBJ1-2 and V is TRBV2; 7 nucleotides match TRBD1. The germline V gene has CDR1 SNHLY and CDR2 FYNNEI. With V trimmed by 5 bases and J by 7 bases, 4 bases remained unmatched. This CDR3 is 12 amino acids long. For the CDR3, the DNA is TGTGCCAGCAGTCCTCACAGGGGTGGCTACACCTTC. The encoded protein is CASSPHRGGYTF.

The chain is built from TRBV5-1 and TRBJ1-6, with D possibly matching TRBD1 (6 bases). Trimming took off 4 bases at V and 5 bases at J, with 13 bases between the two ends. Per germline, CDR1 SGHRS and CDR2 YFSETQ. The CDR3 runs to 15 residues. This CDR3 reads CASSRGTGNNSPLHF. The CDR3 region has the DNA TGCGCCAGCAGCAGGGGGACGGGAAATAATTCACCCCTCCACTTT.

This rearrangement joins TRBV2 to TRBJ2-6; 7 bases are shared with TRBD1. Per germline, CDR1 SNHLY and CDR2 FYNNEI. The trim removed 8 bases at V and 2 bases at J, leaving 0 bases unmatched. CDR3 size: 13 residues. In DNA form, the CDR3 reads TGTGCCAGCCAGGGGGCTGGGGCCAACGTCCTGACTTTC. Amino acid sequence: CASQGAGANVLTF.

This clone showed up just once. V is TRBV19 and J is TRBJ2-2; D might be TRBD1 (8 bases). V was clipped by 3 bases and J by 0 bases, with 11 bases between them. The germline CDR1 and CDR2 sequences are LNHDA and SQIVND (reference sequence). The CDR3 covers 16 residues. The CDR3 DNA is TGTGCCAGTAGTATCACAGGGGGGGCGAACACCGGGGAGCTGTTTTTT. Protein product: CASSITGGANTGELFF.

V gene TRBV9 combines with J gene TRBJ2-5, with TRBD1 as a possible D gene (6 bases). Trimming stripped 0 bases from V and 2 bases from J, with 11 bases between. CDR1 and CDR2 (germline): SGDLS, YYNGEE. CDR3 size: 15 residues. The CDR3 protein is CASSVEQGGQETQYF. The CDR3 DNA follows: TGTGCCAGCAGCGTAGAACAGGGCGGGCAAGAGACCCAGTACTTC.

The chain combines TRBV11-3 with TRBJ2-3; possibly TRBD2 for D (6 bases). Germline V lookup: CDR1 SGHNT, CDR2 YENEEA. V lost 5 bases and J 3 bases, leaving 18 bases between the germline ends. This CDR3 has 16 amino acids. The CDR3 bases are TGTGCCAGCAGCGGGGGGACTTCGGTAATTACAGATACGCAGTATTTT. It yields the protein CASSGGTSVITDTQYF.

CDR3 residues: CASSELQGHPAAFF. The CDR3 coding sequence is TGTGCCAGCTCAGAGCTACAGGGACACCCGGCTGCTTTCTTT. The chain carries TRBV18 and TRBJ1-1; possibly TRBD1 for D (6 bases). The CDR3 is 14 residues long. From germline, CDR1 is KGHSH and CDR2 LQKENI. Trimming cost V 5 bases and J 11 bases, with 21 bases left between them. Complete variable domain (other parts from reference TRBV18 and TRBJ1-1): NAGVMQNPRHLVRRRGQEARLRCSPMKGHSHVYWYRQLPEEGLKFMVYLQKENIIDESGMPKERFSAEFPKEGPSILRIQQVVRGDSAAYFCASSELQGHPAAFFGQGTRLTVV.

The chain recombines TRBV2 with TRBJ1-1; a weak D match, TRBD1 (5 bases). This CDR3 region has 14 residues. From germline, CDR1 is SNHLY and CDR2 FYNNEI. V lost 6 bases to trimming and J lost 5 bases, with 16 bases between them. DNA of the CDR3: TGTGCCAGCAGACTAACTAATCGGGGGACTGAAGCTTTCTTT. This gives the protein CASRLTNRGTEAFF.

In DNA, the CDR3 is TGCGCCAGCAGGCAGGCACAAGAGACCCAGTACTTC. This gives the protein CASRQAQETQYF. The chain joins TRBV5-1 to TRBJ2-5; no reliable D call. Trimming left V 5 bases short and J 2 bases short, with 7 bases between. Germline V gene data show CDR1 as SGHRS and CDR2 as YFSETQ. The CDR3 spans 12 residues. The full variable domain, its missing parts supplied by reference TRBV5-1 and TRBJ2-5, is KAGVTQTPRYLIKTRGQQVTLSCSPISGHRSVSWYQQTPGQGLQFLFEYFSETQRNKGNFPGRFSGRQFSNSRSEMNVSTLELGDSALYLCASRQAQETQYFGPGTRLLVL.

The chain's CDR3 is CASSLEARQHEKLFF. For the CDR3, the DNA is TGCGCCAGCAGCTTGGAGGCCAGACAGCATGAAAAACTGTTTTTT. The genes are TRBV5-1 and TRBJ1-4, with D perhaps matching TRBD1 (5 bases). V was cut by 0 bases and J by 6 bases, with 12 bases left in between. This CDR3 has 15 amino acids. Looked up from germline, CDR1 is SGHRS and CDR2 is YFSETQ.

The V gene is TRBV21-1, the J gene TRBJ2-7; the table's D call of TRBD2 was not tested on the DNA. TRBV21-1 has pseudogene status. The CDR3 is made up of 15 amino acids. CDR3 bases: TGTGCCAGCAGCGTCAAGCGGACTAGCGGCTACGAGCAGTACGTC. This encodes CASSVKRTSGYEQYV.

The chain uses TRBV7-2 and TRBJ1-5, with D maybe TRBD1 (6 bases). The CDR3 has 14 residues. The V end was cut by 2 bases, the J end by 4 bases, with 9 bases between. Germline V CDR1 and CDR2: SGHTA, FQGNSA. This chain's CDR3 is CASSLRTANQPQHF. The CDR3 region has the DNA TGTGCCAGCAGCTTACGGACAGCTAATCAGCCCCAGCATTTT.

This clone is termed medium-sized (0.01 to 0.1%). V usage is TRBV12-5 and J usage is TRBJ1-5, with D possibly matching TRBD1 (5 bases). CDR3 length: 14 amino acids. The germline gives CDR1 LGHNT, CDR2 FRNRAP. The V end was cut by 4 bases, the J end by 5 bases, with 12 bases between. The CDR3 sequence is CASGWGDDYQPQHF. The CDR3 coding sequence is TGTGCTAGTGGTTGGGGGGACGATTATCAGCCCCAGCATTTT. The entire variable domain, with the rest obtained from reference TRBV12-5 and TRBJ1-5, is as follows: DARVTQTPRHKVTEMGQEVTMRCQPILGHNTVFWYRQTMMQGLELLAYFRNRAPLDDSGMPKDRFSAEMPDATLATLKIQPSEPRDSAVYFCASGWGDDYQPQHFGDGTRLSIL.

The chain is built from TRBV4-1 and TRBJ2-7; TRBD1 matches at 9 bases. V lost 4 bases, J lost 7 bases, and 8 bases stayed unmatched. Germline V gene sequence: CDR1 MGHRA, CDR2 YSYEKL. This CDR3 is 14 amino acids long. DNA of the CDR3: TGCGCCAGCAGCCGCAGGGACAGGGAGTTTGAGCAGTACTTC. Protein: CASSRRDREFEQYF.

This chain joins TRBV2 and TRBJ1-5, with TRBD1 matching 9 bases. Trimming took 7 bases from V and 2 from J; bases not matched to a gene: 6. CDR3 size: 15 residues. Germline CDR1 is SNHLY and CDR2 is FYNNEI. CDR3: CASTRTGAGNQPQHF. DNA of the CDR3: TGTGCCAGCACCCGGACAGGGGCAGGCAATCAGCCCCAGCATTTT.

This clone turned up a few times. The chain uses TRBV10-1 and TRBJ2-1; the match to TRBD2 covers 13 bases. V lost 0 bases, J lost 7 bases, and 0 bases stayed unmatched. Germline-derived CDR1 and CDR2 are WNHNN and SYGVQD (reference sequence). The CDR3 runs to 15 residues. The CDR3: CASSESTSGGNEQFF. In DNA form, the CDR3 reads TGCGCCAGCAGTGAGTCGACTAGCGGGGGGAATGAGCAGTTCTTC.

The chain carries TRBV30 and TRBJ1-5; unclear D gene. Germline loops: CDR1 GTSNPN, CDR2 SVGIG (reference sequence). CDR3 length: 13 amino acids. Trimming took off 1 base at V and 5 bases at J, with 9 bases between the two ends. CDR3 in amino acids: CAWSGGPDQPQHF. The CDR3 DNA sequence: TGTGCCTGGAGTGGAGGGCCCGATCAGCCCCAGCATTTT.

This chain links TRBV24-1 with TRBJ1-5; TRBD1 might be the D (5 bases). Trimming removed 5 bases from V and 4 bases from J, with 8 bases in between. CDR1 KGHDR and CDR2 SFDVKD come from the germline V gene. The CDR3 is 13 residues long. The CDR3 protein is CATSGQPNQPQHF. The CDR3 nucleotides are TGTGCCACCAGTGGACAGCCTAATCAGCCCCAGCATTTT.

This chain joins TRBV24-1 and TRBJ2-3, with 7 bases identical to TRBD2. The junction had 8 bases not matched to a gene; V was cut back by 4 bases and J by 2 bases. The germline CDR1 and CDR2 sequences are KGHDR and SFDVKD. This CDR3 comprises 16 residues. CDR3 region: CATSESSGGPTDTQYF. CDR3 nucleotide sequence: TGTGCCACCAGTGAGTCTTCGGGGGGACCCACAGATACGCAGTATTTT.